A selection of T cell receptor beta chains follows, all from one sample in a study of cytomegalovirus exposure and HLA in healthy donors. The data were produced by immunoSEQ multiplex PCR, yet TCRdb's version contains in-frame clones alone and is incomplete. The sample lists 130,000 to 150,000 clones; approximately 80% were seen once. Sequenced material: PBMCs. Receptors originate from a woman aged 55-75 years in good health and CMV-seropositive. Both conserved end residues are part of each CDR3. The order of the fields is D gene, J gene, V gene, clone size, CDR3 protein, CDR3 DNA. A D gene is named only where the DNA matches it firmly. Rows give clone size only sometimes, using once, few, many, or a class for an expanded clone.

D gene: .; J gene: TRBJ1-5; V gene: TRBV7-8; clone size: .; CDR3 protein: CASSLGNSNQPQHF; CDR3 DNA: TGTGCCAGCAGCTTGGGCAATAGCAATCAGCCCCAGCATTTT
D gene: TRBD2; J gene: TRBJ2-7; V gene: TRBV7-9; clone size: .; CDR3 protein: CASSSSGRALSEQYF; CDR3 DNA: TGTGCCAGCAGCTCCAGCGGGAGGGCCTTGAGCGAGCAGTACTTC
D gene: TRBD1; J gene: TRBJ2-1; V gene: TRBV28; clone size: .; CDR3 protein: CASSGWDSYEQFF; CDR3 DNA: TGTGCCAGCAGTGGATGGGACAGCTATGAGCAGTTCTTC
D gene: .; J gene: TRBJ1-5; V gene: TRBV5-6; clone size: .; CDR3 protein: CASSLRGEVGQPQHF; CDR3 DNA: TGTGCCAGCAGCTTGCGGGGGGAGGTAGGACAGCCCCAGCATTTT
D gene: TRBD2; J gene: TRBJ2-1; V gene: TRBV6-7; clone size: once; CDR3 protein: CASSFPLAGGYNEQFF; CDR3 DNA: TGTGCCAGCAGTTTCCCCCTAGCGGGGGGCTACAATGAGCAGTTCTTC
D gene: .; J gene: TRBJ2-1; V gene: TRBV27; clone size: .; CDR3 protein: CASSYGITHNEQFF; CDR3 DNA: TGTGCCAGCAGTTACGGGATTACCCACAATGAGCAGTTCTTC
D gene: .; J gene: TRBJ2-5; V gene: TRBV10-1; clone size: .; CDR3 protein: CASRRATNYF; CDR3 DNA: TGCGCCAGCAGGCGGGCAACCAATTACTTC
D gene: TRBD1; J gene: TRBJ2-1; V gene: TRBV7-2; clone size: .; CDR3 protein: CASSLGWTGNNEQFF; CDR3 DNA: TGTGCCAGCAGCTTAGGATGGACAGGGAACAATGAGCAGTTCTTC
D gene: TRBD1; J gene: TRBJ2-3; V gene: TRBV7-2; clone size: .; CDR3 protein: CASSLGTGRTDTQYF; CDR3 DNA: TGTGCCAGCAGCTTAGGGACAGGGCGCACAGATACGCAGTATTTT
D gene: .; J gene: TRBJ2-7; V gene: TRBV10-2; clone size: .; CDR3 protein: CASSGGAWDEQYF; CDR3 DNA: TGCGCCAGCAGCGGCGGGGCCTGGGACGAGCAGTACTTC
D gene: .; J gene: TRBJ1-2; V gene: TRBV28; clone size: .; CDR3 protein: CATQDTNYGYTF; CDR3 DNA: TGTGCCACTCAGGACACCAACTATGGCTACACCTTC
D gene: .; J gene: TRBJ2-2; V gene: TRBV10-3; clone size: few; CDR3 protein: CAITGGDSVPGELFF; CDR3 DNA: TGTGCCATCACTGGCGGGGATTCTGTCCCCGGGGAGCTGTTTTTT
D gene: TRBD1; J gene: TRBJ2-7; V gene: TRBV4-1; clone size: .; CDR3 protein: CASSQEDRVTYEQYF; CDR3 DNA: TGCGCCAGCAGCCAAGAGGACAGGGTCACCTACGAGCAGTACTTC
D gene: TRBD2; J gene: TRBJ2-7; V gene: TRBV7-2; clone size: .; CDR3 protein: CASSVTSASSYEQYF; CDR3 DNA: TGTGCCAGCAGCGTAACTAGCGCGAGCTCCTACGAGCAGTACTTC
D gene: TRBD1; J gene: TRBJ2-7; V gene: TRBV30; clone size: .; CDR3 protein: CACDRVSSYEQYF; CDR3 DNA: TGTGCCTGCGACAGGGTCTCGTCCTACGAGCAGTACTTC
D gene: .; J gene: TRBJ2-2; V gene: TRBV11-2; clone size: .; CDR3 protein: CASSRATPGELFF; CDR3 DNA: TGTGCCAGCAGCCGCGCGACTCCCGGGGAGCTGTTTTTT
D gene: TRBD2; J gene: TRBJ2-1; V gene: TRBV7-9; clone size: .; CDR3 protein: CASRSILADARNEQFF; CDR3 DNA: TGTGCCAGCAGGTCAATACTAGCGGACGCTAGGAATGAGCAGTTCTTC
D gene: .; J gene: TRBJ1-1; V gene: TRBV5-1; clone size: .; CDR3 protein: CASSFEGPDTEAFF; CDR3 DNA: TGCGCCAGCAGCTTTGAGGGCCCGGACACTGAAGCTTTCTTT
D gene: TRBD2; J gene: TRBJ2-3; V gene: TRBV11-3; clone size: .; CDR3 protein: CASSFRTSGSTDTQYF; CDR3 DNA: TGTGCCAGCAGCTTTAGGACTAGCGGAAGCACAGATACGCAGTATTTT
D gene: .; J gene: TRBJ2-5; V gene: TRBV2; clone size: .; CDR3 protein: CANRPGLNRETQYF; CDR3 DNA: TGTGCCAACCGCCCGGGACTGAACCGAGAGACCCAGTACTTC
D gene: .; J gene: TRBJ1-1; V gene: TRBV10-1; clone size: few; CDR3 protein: CASSRGTTEAFF; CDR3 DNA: TGCGCCAGCAGTCGGGGGACTACTGAAGCTTTCTTT
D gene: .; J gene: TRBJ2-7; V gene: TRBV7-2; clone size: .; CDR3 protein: CASSPSQATYEQYF; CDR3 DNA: TGTGCCAGCAGCCCCTCTCAGGCCACCTACGAGCAGTACTTC
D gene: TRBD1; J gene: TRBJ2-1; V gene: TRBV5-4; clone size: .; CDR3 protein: CASSLGDSYNEQFF; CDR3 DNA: TGTGCCAGCAGCTTGGGGGACAGTTACAATGAGCAGTTCTTC
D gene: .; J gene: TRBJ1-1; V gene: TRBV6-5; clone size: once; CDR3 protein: CASSYGRDGPNTEAFF; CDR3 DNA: TGTGCCAGCAGTTACGGGAGGGACGGCCCGAACACTGAAGCTTTCTTT
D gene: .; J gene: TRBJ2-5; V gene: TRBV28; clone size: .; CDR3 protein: CASRVTEEAQYF; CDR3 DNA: TGTGCCAGCAGGGTAACCGAAGAGGCCCAGTACTTC
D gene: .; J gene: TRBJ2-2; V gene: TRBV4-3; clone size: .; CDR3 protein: CASSQDFRGVNTGELFF; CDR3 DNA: TGCGCCAGCAGCCAAGACTTCAGGGGGGTTAACACCGGGGAGCTGTTTTTT
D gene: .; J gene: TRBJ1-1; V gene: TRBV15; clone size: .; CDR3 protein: CATSRGPYTEAFF; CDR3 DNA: TGTGCCACCAGCAGAGGGCCGTACACTGAAGCTTTCTTT
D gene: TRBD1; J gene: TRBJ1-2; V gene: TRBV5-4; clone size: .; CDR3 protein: CASSTRTGDYGYTF; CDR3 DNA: TGTGCCAGCAGCACCCGGACAGGGGACTATGGCTACACCTTC